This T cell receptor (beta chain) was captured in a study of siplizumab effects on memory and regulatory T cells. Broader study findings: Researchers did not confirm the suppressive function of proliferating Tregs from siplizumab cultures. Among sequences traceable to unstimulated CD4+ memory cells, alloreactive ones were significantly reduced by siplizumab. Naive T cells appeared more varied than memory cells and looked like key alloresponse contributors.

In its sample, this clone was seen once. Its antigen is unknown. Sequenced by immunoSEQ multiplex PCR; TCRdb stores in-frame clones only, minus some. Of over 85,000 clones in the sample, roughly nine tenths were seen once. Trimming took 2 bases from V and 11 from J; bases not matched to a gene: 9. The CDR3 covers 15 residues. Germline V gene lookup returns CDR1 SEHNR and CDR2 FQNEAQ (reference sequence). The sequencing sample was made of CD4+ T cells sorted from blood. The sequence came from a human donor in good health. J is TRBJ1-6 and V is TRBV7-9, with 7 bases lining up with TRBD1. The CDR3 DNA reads TGTGCCAGCAGCTTATGGGACAGAAGTACCGCACCCCTCCACTTT. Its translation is CASSLWDRSTAPLHF.